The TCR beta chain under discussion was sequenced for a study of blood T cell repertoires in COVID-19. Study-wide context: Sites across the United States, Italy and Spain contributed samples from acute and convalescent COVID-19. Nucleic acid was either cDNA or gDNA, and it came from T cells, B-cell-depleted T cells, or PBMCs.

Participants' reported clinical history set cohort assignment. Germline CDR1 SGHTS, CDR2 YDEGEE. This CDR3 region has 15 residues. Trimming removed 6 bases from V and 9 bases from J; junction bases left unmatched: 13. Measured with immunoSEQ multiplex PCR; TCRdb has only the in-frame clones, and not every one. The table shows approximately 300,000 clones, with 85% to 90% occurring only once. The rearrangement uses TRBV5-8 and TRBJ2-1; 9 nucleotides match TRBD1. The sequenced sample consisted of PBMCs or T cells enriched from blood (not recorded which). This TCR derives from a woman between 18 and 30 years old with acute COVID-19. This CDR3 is CASIQGRDRVPEQFF. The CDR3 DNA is TGTGCCAGCATCCAAGGGCGGGACAGGGTCCCTGAGCAGTTCTTC.